These 20 T cell receptor beta chains were all obtained from the same sample, sequenced in a study of cytomegalovirus exposure and HLA in healthy donors. The table came from immunoSEQ multiplex PCR; TCRdb's copy has only in-frame clones and leaves some out. This table holds around 70,000 clones, 94% found once. The sample was PBMCs. The receptors originated from a woman aged 18-30 years in good health and CMV-seronegative.

V and J are TRBV28 and TRBJ2-4, with 7 bases lining up with TRBD2. Germline V gene sequence: CDR1 MDHEN, CDR2 SYDVKM. There are 16 residues in the CDR3. Trimming removed 3 bases from V and 5 bases from J; junction bases left unmatched: 10. CDR3: CASSLPGGSTQNIQYF. The DNA of the CDR3 is TGTGCCAGCAGTTTGCCCGGGGGGAGTACGCAAAACATTCAGTACTTC.

The chain employs TRBV5-1 and TRBJ2-4; D call uncertain. The CDR3 is 18 amino acids. V lost 1 base and J lost 9, with 26 bases in between. Germline V gene data show CDR1 as SGHRS and CDR2 as YFSETQ. Here the CDR3 DNA reads TGCGCCAGCAGCTTGATATGGCCGATAAAACAGTTTTTGGGCATTCAGTACTTC. Translating it yields CASSLIWPIKQFLGIQYF.

The CDR3 reads CASSSTGSNHEQYF. Here the CDR3 DNA reads TGTGCCAGCAGCTCGACAGGGTCTAACCACGAGCAGTACTTC. The chain employs TRBV7-3 and TRBJ2-7; 7 positions match TRBD1. The trim removed 4 bases at V and 5 bases at J, leaving 8 bases unmatched. CDR1 SGHTA and CDR2 FQGTGA come from the germline V gene. The CDR3 covers 14 residues.

V gene TRBV30 combines with J gene TRBJ1-6, with unresolved D. The CDR3 sequence is 12 residues long. CDR1 GTSNPN and CDR2 SVGIG come from the germline V gene (reference sequence). V gave up 4 bases and J gave up 9 bases, with 10 bases separating them. CDR3 DNA sequence: TGTGCCTGGATGTATCGGGGTTCACCCCTCCACTTT. Its translation: CAWMYRGSPLHF.

This chain connects TRBV19 to TRBJ2-2, with D tentatively TRBD2 (6 bases). The CDR3 contains 15 residues. The germline gives CDR1 LNHDA, CDR2 SQIVND (reference sequence). Between the trimmed V and J ends, which lost 6 bases and 0 bases, there was a span of 11 bases. The CDR3 DNA is TGTGCCAGTAGGGTCCGGAGGGCGAACACCGGGGAGCTGTTTTTT. Encoded protein: CASRVRRANTGELFF.

The chain couples TRBV7-9 to TRBJ2-3; maybe TRBD1 (6 bases). With 0 bases removed from V and 6 bases from J, the gap between germline ends came to 10 bases. Germline V gene sequence: CDR1 SEHNR, CDR2 FQNEAQ (reference sequence). This CDR3 region has 14 residues. CDR3 nucleotides: TGTGCCAGCAGCTTAGCGCAGGGGATGGATACGCAGTATTTT. This gives the protein CASSLAQGMDTQYF.

This clone was counted once. The chain joins TRBV15 to TRBJ2-1; TRBD2 matches at 9 bases. The CDR3 is made up of 16 amino acids. V shed 0 bases and J 10 bases; nucleotides not matched to a gene: 10. Per the germline V gene, CDR1 is LNHNV and CDR2 is YYDKDF (reference sequence). The CDR3 spells CATSRDPAGGRREQFF. CDR3 bases: TGTGCCACCAGCAGAGATCCAGCGGGGGGCCGACGGGAGCAGTTCTTC.

The chain recombines TRBV7-9 with TRBJ2-7, with a tentative D call TRBD1 (6 bases). The CDR3 extends over 14 amino acids. V gave up 3 bases and J gave up 5 bases, with 14 bases separating them. The V gene's germline CDR1 is SEHNR and CDR2 FQNEAQ (reference sequence). CDR3 in amino acids: CASSFRTVKDEQYF. The CDR3 bases are TGTGCCAGCAGCTTCCGGACAGTGAAGGACGAGCAGTACTTC.

This clone has just one count. The V gene is TRBV7-9, the J gene TRBJ2-3; D unresolved. Trimming stripped 2 bases from V and 0 bases from J, with 15 bases between. Germline V gives CDR1 SEHNR, CDR2 FQNEAQ (reference sequence). The CDR3 runs 17 residues. The CDR3 DNA is TGTGCCAGCAGCTTATCGTCGGGTGGCCATAGCACAGATACGCAGTATTTT. Translating gives CASSLSSGGHSTDTQYF.

The V gene is TRBV2, the J gene TRBJ2-3, with a weak D call TRBD1 (6 bases). The CDR3 has 13 amino acids. Germline V CDR1 and CDR2: SNHLY, FYNNEI. V shed 6 bases and J shed 2 bases, with 9 bases lying between them. CDR3 in amino acids: CASRWGLTDTQYF. The DNA of the CDR3 is TGTGCCAGCAGGTGGGGGCTCACAGATACGCAGTATTTT.

V gene TRBV18 combines with J gene TRBJ2-5, with 8 bases identical to TRBD2. Germline assignment: CDR1 KGHSH and CDR2 LQKENI. Unmatched junction bases numbered 11, after V lost 7 bases and J lost 4 bases. This CDR3 has 15 residues. The CDR3, as DNA: TGTGCCAGCTGGGGTCCAGCGGGGGACCCAGAGACCCAGTACTTC. Protein: CASWGPAGDPETQYF.

V and J are TRBV4-1 and TRBJ2-1; D might be TRBD2 (7 bases). This CDR3 comprises 17 residues. V lost 5 bases, J lost 0 bases, and 17 bases lay in between. Germline lookup yields CDR1 MGHRA and CDR2 YSYEKL. The CDR3 DNA sequence: TGCGCCAGCAGCGCGACGGGGGGCCCATTCTCCTACAATGAGCAGTTCTTC. This translates into CASSATGGPFSYNEQFF.

This chain links TRBV5-5 with TRBJ2-1, with 8 bases that match TRBD1. Germline lookup yields CDR1 SGHKS and CDR2 YYEKEE (reference sequence). The CDR3 has 15 residues. The trim removed 0 bases at V and 7 bases at J, leaving 6 bases unmatched. CDR3 protein: CASSLEDRVWNEQFF. The CDR3 DNA follows: TGTGCCAGCAGCTTGGAGGACAGGGTGTGGAATGAGCAGTTCTTC. The variable domain in full, completed from reference TRBV5-5 and TRBJ2-1, reads DAGVTQSPTHLIKTRGQQVTLRCSPISGHKSVSWYQQVLGQGPQFIFQYYEKEERGRGNFPDRFSARQFPNYSSELNVNALLLGDSALYLCASSLEDRVWNEQFFGPGTRLTVL.

This chain uses TRBV6-5 with TRBJ1-2; 10 nucleotides match TRBD1. V gave up 4 bases and J gave up 2 bases; unmatched junction bases: 1. The length of the CDR3 is 14 residues. Per germline, CDR1 MNHEY and CDR2 SVGAGI. The CDR3 is CASSSTGGNYGYTF. CDR3 in DNA: TGTGCCAGCAGTTCGACAGGGGGCAACTATGGCTACACCTTC.

The V gene is TRBV7-8, the J gene TRBJ2-3; 7 bases agree with TRBD2. Germline values: CDR1 SGHVS, CDR2 FQNEAQ. The CDR3 consists of 15 residues. Losses at the gene ends were 5 bases for V and 1 base for J; bases not matched to a gene: 6. For the CDR3, the DNA is TGTGCCAGCAGCCGTTTGGGGAGGGGCACAGATACGCAGTATTTT. It translates to CASSRLGRGTDTQYF. Together with reference TRBV7-8 and TRBJ2-3, the CDR3 gives the full variable domain: GAGVSQSPRYKVAKRGQDVALRCDPISGHVSLFWYQQALGQGPEFLTYFQNEAQLDKSGLPSDRFFAERPEGSVSTLKIQRTQQEDSAVYLCASSRLGRGTDTQYFGPGTRLTVL.

This chain uses TRBV19 with TRBJ1-5, with D tentatively TRBD1 (5 bases). Germline lookup yields CDR1 LNHDA and CDR2 SQIVND (reference sequence). V was clipped by 6 bases and J by 10 bases, with 10 bases between them. The CDR3 is made up of 11 amino acids. This CDR3 reads CASRGLSPQHF. DNA for the CDR3: TGTGCCAGTAGGGGACTGTCACCCCAGCATTTT.

The CDR3 reads CASSPQGIMSNEQFF. In DNA, the CDR3 is TGTGCCAGCAGTCCACAGGGGATAATGAGCAATGAGCAGTTCTTC. V is TRBV2 and J is TRBJ2-1; TRBD1 matches 7 bases. Trimming removed 5 bases from V and 6 bases from J; junction bases left unmatched: 10. The CDR3 runs 15 residues. Per the germline V gene, CDR1 is SNHLY and CDR2 is FYNNEI. The entire variable domain, with the rest obtained from reference TRBV2 and TRBJ2-1, is as follows: EPEVTQTPSHQVTQMGQEVILRCVPISNHLYFYWYRQILGQKVEFLVSFYNNEISEKSEIFDDQFSVERPDGSNFTLKIRSTKLEDSAMYFCASSPQGIMSNEQFFGPGTRLTVL.

A single count supports this clone. The chain carries TRBV10-3 and TRBJ2-1; D perhaps matches TRBD1 (6 bases). V shed 3 bases and J shed 6 bases, with 12 bases lying between them. From germline, CDR1 is ENHRY and CDR2 SYGVKD. This CDR3 has 14 amino acids. The CDR3 region is CAISDGGQVNEQFF. For the CDR3, the DNA is TGTGCCATCAGTGATGGGGGCCAGGTCAATGAGCAGTTCTTC.

The chain joins TRBV27 to TRBJ2-2; 7 bases align to TRBD2. CDR1 and CDR2 from the germline V gene are MNHEY and SMNVEV (reference sequence). The V gene end was trimmed by 5 bases and the J gene end by 4 bases; junction bases not matched to a gene: 10. The CDR3 extends over 16 amino acids. The CDR3 loop is CASSLAQGGTTGELFF. The CDR3 nucleotides read TGTGCCAGCAGTCTCGCCCAGGGAGGGACCACCGGGGAGCTGTTTTTT.

V gene TRBV18 combines with J gene TRBJ2-7, with D maybe TRBD2 (5 bases). The CDR3 extends over 13 amino acids. V lost 6 bases to trimming and J lost 3 bases, with 12 bases between them. Germline CDR1 reads KGHSH; CDR2 reads LQKENI. In nucleotides, the CDR3 is TGTGCCAGCTCCCGCGGACGGGACTACGAGCAGTACTTC. It codes for CASSRGRDYEQYF.